A selection of T cell receptor beta chains follows, all from one sample in a study of cytomegalovirus exposure and HLA in healthy donors. Repertoires were generated with immunoSEQ multiplex PCR, while TCRdb's copy carries only in-frame clones and drops some. The table lists about 180,000 clones, around three quarters of them singletons. Sequencing was performed on PBMCs. The receptors derive from a man in his forties in good health and CMV-seronegative. CDR3s leave out the opening cysteine and the closing phenylalanine or tryptophan.

>TRBJ2-7|TRBV13
ASSLGQGKQY
>TRBJ2-7|TRBV9
ASSVGAGSSYEQY
>TRBJ2-1|TRBV4-3
ASSLGTGDNEQF
>TRBJ2-7|TRBV19
ASIPGQGSSEQY
>TRBJ1-2|TRBV6-5
ASSSDSYNYGYT
>TRBJ2-3|TRBV9
ASSDGLAADTQY
>TRBJ2-1|TRBV4-1
ASSQPWSASGYNEQF
>TRBJ2-3|TRBV9
ASSVDSSGYTDTQY
>TRBJ1-1|TRBV21-1
ASSKCRPRRMNTEAF
>TRBJ1-6|TRBV6-6
ASSYDNRGDSPLH
>TRBJ2-6|TRBV18
ASSPQGVSGANVLT
>TRBJ2-3|TRBV9
ASSVGLAGGTDTQY
>TRBJ2-4|TRBV7-2
ASSLEWTGRAKNIQY
>TRBJ1-5|TRBV4-1
ASSPTGQGARQPQH
>TRBJ1-2|TRBV11-2
ASSLDPAAPYGYT
>TRBJ1-2|TRBV10-3
AISADRNGYT
>TRBJ2-7|TRBV4-3
ASSQALNSYEQY
>TRBJ2-7|TRBV6-5
ASSSRRDVQY
>TRBJ2-7|TRBV7-2
ASSLNWQSSEQY
>TRBJ2-1|TRBV7-6
ASSLGQIRNEQF
>TRBJ1-4|TRBV9
ASSADSGTGNEKLF
>TRBJ1-2|TRBV5-1
ASSFEPKSGYT
>TRBJ1-2|TRBV5-4
ASSAAGTANYGYT
>TRBJ1-3|TRBV7-9
ASSLVSYSGNTIY
>TRBJ1-1|TRBV4-3
ASSQDPTDLGGEAF
>TRBJ2-5|TRBV5-1
ASSLGGLRQETQY
>TRBJ1-5|TRBV18
ASSPPGQARNQPQH
>TRBJ2-1|TRBV5-4
ASSYRTSGGARNEQF
>TRBJ2-3|TRBV11-1
ASSPVPSADTQY
>TRBJ2-6|TRBV6-4
ASSVAGGSGANVLT
>TRBJ2-1|TRBV9
ASSVASSGLGGALEQF
>TRBJ1-1|TRBV7-2
ASSSPGQGMRTEAF
>TRBJ2-2|TRBV18
ASSPPDRLGAGELF
>TRBJ1-1|TRBV5-4
ASSSGQGLGF
>TRBJ2-7|TRBV9
ASSEGTSGAYEQY
>TRBJ1-4|TRBV5-4
ASSSREPGGEKLF
>TRBJ2-3|TRBV2
ASTFDRDTDTQY
>TRBJ1-6|TRBV27
ASRLGQGNSPLH
>TRBJ2-6|TRBV19
ASSTNRDGANVLT
>TRBJ1-2|TRBV19
ASSHDGNYGYT
>TRBJ2-5|TRBV10-3
AISDPTRQGQETQY
>TRBJ1-4|TRBV19
ASTGQVRNEKLF
>TRBJ2-2|TRBV10-2
ASSKDRTGPSSTGELF
>TRBJ1-4|TRBV7-2
ASSADSGKLF
>TRBJ2-5|TRBV18
ASSDSIETQY
>TRBJ2-7|TRBV4-1
ASSSRGPYEQY
>TRBJ2-7|TRBV5-1
ASSLSGGNNLREQY
>TRBJ2-5|TRBV14
ASSRSGRALGETQY
>TRBJ2-1|TRBV9
ASSPGGQGYNEQF